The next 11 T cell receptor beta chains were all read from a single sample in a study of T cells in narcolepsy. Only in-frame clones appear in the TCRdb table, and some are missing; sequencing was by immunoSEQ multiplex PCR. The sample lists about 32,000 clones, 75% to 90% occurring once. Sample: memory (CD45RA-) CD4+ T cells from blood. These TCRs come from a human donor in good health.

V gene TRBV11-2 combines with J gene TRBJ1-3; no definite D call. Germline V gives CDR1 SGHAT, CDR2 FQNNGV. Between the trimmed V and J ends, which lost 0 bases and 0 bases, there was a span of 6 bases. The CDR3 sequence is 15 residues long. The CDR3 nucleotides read TGTGCCAGCAGCTTAGATTTCGGCTCTGGAAACACCATATATTTT. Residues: CASSLDFGSGNTIYF.

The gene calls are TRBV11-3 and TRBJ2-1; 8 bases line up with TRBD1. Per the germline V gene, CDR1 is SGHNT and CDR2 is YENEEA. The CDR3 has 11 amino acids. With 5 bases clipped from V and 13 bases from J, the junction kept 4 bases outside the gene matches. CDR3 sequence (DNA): TGTGCCAGCAGCGCGGACAGGGAACAGTTCTTC. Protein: CASSADREQFF.

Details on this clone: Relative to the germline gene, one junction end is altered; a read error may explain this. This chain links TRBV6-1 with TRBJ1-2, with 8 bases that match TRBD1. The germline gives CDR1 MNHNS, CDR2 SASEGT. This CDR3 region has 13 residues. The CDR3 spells CASIPRQGAGTLF. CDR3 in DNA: TGTGCCAGCATCCCAAGGCAGGGGGCGGGAACTCTTTTC.

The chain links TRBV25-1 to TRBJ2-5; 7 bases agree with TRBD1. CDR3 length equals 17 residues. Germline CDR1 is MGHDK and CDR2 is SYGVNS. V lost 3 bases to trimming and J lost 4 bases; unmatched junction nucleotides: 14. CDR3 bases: TGTGCCAGCAGTGACCCCCACCGACAGGGTGGGCTAGAGACCCAGTACTTC. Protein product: CASSDPHRQGGLETQYF.

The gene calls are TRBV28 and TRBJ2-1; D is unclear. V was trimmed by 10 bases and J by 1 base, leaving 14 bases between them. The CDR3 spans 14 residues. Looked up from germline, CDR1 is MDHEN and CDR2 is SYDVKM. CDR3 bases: TGTGCCACCTTGGCTCCGGGTTCCTACAATGAGCAGTTCTTC. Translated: CATLAPGSYNEQFF.

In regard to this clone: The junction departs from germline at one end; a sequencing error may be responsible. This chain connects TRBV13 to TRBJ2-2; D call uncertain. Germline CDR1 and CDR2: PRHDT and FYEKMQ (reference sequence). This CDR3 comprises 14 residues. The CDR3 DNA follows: TGTGCCTGCAGCTTTTTTGGCAGGCCCGGGGAGCTGTTTTTT. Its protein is CACSFFGRPGELFF.

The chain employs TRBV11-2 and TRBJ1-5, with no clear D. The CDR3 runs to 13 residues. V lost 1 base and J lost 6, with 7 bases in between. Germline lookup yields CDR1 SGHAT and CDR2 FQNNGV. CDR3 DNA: TGTGCCAGCAGCTTAGCCCCCGCTCAGCCCCAGCATTTT. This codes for CASSLAPAQPQHF.

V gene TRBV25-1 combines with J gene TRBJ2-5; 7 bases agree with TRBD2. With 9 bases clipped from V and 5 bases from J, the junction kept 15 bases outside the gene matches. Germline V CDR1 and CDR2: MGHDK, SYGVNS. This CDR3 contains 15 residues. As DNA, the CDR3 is TGTGCCAGTGGGGTGACGGCGGGGGTCCAGGAGACCCAGTACTTC. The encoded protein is CASGVTAGVQETQYF.

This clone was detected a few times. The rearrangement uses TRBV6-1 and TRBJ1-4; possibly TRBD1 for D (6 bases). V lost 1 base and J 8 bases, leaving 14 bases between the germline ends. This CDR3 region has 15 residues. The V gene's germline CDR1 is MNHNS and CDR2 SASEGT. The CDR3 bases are TGTGCCAGCAGTGAAGAGCAGGGGCTGGGGGAAAAACTGTTTTTT. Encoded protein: CASSEEQGLGEKLFF.

CDR3 DNA: TGTGCCATCAGTGAGTCCGACTTACTCACAGATACGCAGTATTTT. Amino acid sequence: CAISESDLLTDTQYF. The V call is TRBV10-3, the J call TRBJ2-3; unclear D gene. In germline, CDR1 is ENHRY, CDR2 SYGVKD. V lost 0 bases and J 2 bases, leaving 9 bases between the germline ends. The CDR3 has 15 residues.

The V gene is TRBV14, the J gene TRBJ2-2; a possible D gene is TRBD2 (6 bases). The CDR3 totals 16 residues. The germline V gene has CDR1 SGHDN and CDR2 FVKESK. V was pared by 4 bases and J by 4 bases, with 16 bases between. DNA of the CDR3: TGTGCCAGCAGCCGGGACCTGGGGGGTTTCACCGGGGAGCTGTTTTTT. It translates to CASSRDLGGFTGELFF.